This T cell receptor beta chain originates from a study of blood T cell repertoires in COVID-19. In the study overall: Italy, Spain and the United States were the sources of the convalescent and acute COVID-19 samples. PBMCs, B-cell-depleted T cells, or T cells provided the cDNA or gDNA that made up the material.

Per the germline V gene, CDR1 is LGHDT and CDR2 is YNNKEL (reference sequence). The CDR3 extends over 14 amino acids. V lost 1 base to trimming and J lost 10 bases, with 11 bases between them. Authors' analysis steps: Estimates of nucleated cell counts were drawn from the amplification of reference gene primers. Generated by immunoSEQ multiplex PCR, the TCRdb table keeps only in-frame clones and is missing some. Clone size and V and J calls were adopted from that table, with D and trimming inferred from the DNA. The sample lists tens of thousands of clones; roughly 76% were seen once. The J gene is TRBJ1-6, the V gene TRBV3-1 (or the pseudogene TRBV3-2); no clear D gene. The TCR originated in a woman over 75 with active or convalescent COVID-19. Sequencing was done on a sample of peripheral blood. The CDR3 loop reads CASSQVRNYSPLHF. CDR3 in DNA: TGTGCCAGCAGCCAAGTTCGGAACTACTCACCCCTCCACTTT.